A selection of T cell receptor beta chains follows, all from one sample in a study of shared clonotypes between healthy human individuals. Using immunoSEQ multiplex PCR, the repertoire was profiled, and TCRdb retains in-frame clones only, with some absent. The sample carries more than 400,000 clones, 70% to 85% recorded once. Sequencing input: PBMCs. The receptors derive from a woman aged 40-49 years in good health. Some clones in this sample may be carry-over from other donors' samples. Both conserved end residues are part of each CDR3. D genes are given only for firm matches. Where a row states a size, it is once, few, many or the class of an expanded clone; other rows omit it.

size	D	V	J	DNA	CDR3
.	.	TRBV18	TRBJ1-4	TGTGCCAGCTCCCTAGGTGGCTCCCGAACTAATGAAAAACTGTTTTTT	CASSLGGSRTNEKLFF
.	.	TRBV6-5	TRBJ2-5	TGTGCCAGCAAGGCTGGGGAGACCCAGTACTTC	CASKAGETQYF
.	.	TRBV27	TRBJ2-4	TGTGCCAGCAGTTTATACCCGGGGACTTTAGGCAAAAACATTCAGTACTTC	CASSLYPGTLGKNIQYF
.	.	TRBV4-2	TRBJ2-7	TGTGCCAGCAGCCAAGATCGTGCCGGAACCTACGAGCAGTACTTC	CASSQDRAGTYEQYF
.	.	TRBV4-2	TRBJ2-1	TGTGCCAGCAGCCTTCCGAACCCCTTAGCGGCCTCCTCCTACAATGAGCAGTTCTTC	CASSLPNPLAASSYNEQFF
once	.	TRBV18	TRBJ1-1	TGTGCCAGCTCACCGACCTGGGGGAGGGGGGACACTGAAGCTTTCTTT	CASSPTWGRGDTEAFF
.	.	TRBV30	TRBJ1-1	TGTGCCTGGAGTCAGGAGGAGGGCACTGAAGCTTTCTTT	CAWSQEEGTEAFF
.	.	TRBV7-3	TRBJ2-2	TGTGCCAGCAGCAACAGGGTGACCGGGGAGCTGTTTTTT	CASSNRVTGELFF
.	.	TRBV28	TRBJ2-1	TGTGCCAGCAGTGCCTCCGGGGACCCGAGGTATGAGCAGTTCTTC	CASSASGDPRYEQFF
.	TRBD1	TRBV6-6	TRBJ2-7	TGTGCCAGCAGTTACGGACAGGGGAGCGACGAGCAGTACTTC	CASSYGQGSDEQYF
.	.	TRBV15	TRBJ2-7	TGTGCCACCAGCAGAGACACCTCGGGACAGTACTTC	CATSRDTSGQYF
few	.	TRBV25-1	TRBJ1-3	TGTGCCAGCAGTGATCGTTTCTCTGGAAACACCATATATTTT	CASSDRFSGNTIYF
.	.	TRBV7-8	TRBJ2-5	TGTGCCAGCAGCTTACAGGGGAGGGAGACCCAGTACTTC	CASSLQGRETQYF
.	.	TRBV4-2	TRBJ2-4	TGTGCCAGCAGCCCACAGGGTGGGAACATTCAGTACTTC	CASSPQGGNIQYF
.	.	TRBV27	TRBJ1-4	TGTGCCAGCAGTCCCCTGGGACGACGGGAAAAACTGTTTTTT	CASSPLGRREKLFF
.	.	TRBV18	TRBJ1-1	TGTGCCAGCTCACCAGCCCTCGGCGGCAGGGCTTCGACTGAAGCTTTCTTT	CASSPALGGRASTEAFF
.	TRBD2	TRBV5-1	TRBJ2-1	TGCGCCAGCACCCTCCGACTAGCAGCCTACAATGAGCAGTTCTTC	CASTLRLAAYNEQFF
.	TRBD1	TRBV19	TRBJ2-4	TGTGCCAGTAGTATAAGGGGACAGGGAAACAAAAACATTCAGTACTTC	CASSIRGQGNKNIQYF
.	.	TRBV5-8	TRBJ2-5	TGTGCCAGCAGCCAGCGGGCCCTGGAGACCCAGTACTTC	CASSQRALETQYF
.	TRBD2	TRBV28	TRBJ2-7	TGTGCCAGCAGTACCCGGACTAGCGGGAGGGCGGTTGAGCAGTACTTC	CASSTRTSGRAVEQYF
.	.	TRBV30	TRBJ1-2	TGTGCCTGGGATCCCGACAGGAATTATGGCTACACCTTC	CAWDPDRNYGYTF
many	.	TRBV7-9	TRBJ1-2	TGTGCCAGCAGCTTAATGTCGGGGGTCGGTGGCTACACCTTC	CASSLMSGVGGYTF